The clone carrying this TCR beta chain was observed a handful of times. Germline and junction disagree at one end, which may indicate a read error. The record originates from a study of T cells in Graves' hyperthyroidism and ophthalmopathy. From RNA transcripts, TCR beta CDR3 regions were amplified. TCR CDR3 underwent first-round RT-PCR with the HTBI primer set. MiXCR was run by TCRdb on the multiplex PCR reads, yielding one entry per CDR3 protein. The table lists about 600,000 distinct CDR3 sequences, approximately 15% of them singletons, with roughly 7% in the top ten. This CDR3 comprises 16 residues. Germline CDR1 and CDR2: KGHSH and LQKENI.

Sequencing was done on a sample of blood. The TCR was taken from a woman aged 18 to 35 with Graves' ophthalmopathy. The chain joins TRBV18 to TRBJ1-4, with TRBD1 matching over 9 bases. The CDR3 DNA is TGTGCCGGCTCACCGCGAGAGGGACAGGGTTTAGAAAAACTGTTTTTT. The encoded protein is CAGSPREGQGLEKLFF.